Detailed here is one TCR beta chain. Its antigen remains unknown. The data were taken from a study of blood T cells in healthy people across ages. CDR1 SGHRS and CDR2 YFSETQ come from the germline V gene. The trim removed 7 bases at V and 0 bases at J, leaving 16 bases unmatched. The CDR3 contains 18 residues. Overall study findings and caveats: Using unsorted PBMCs precluded a conclusive naive versus antigen-experienced comparison. Roughly linearly, TCR beta diversity per million T cells fell as age increased.

Then a second PCR, running about 6 to 12 cycles, was carried out with a sample-barcoded 5' primer and a J-beta primer mix. Researchers report that a template-switch adaptor with 12 random nucleotides tagged each cDNA molecule. TCRdb re-called the 5' RACE reads with MiXCR, one entry per CDR3 protein. This sample has approximately 730,000 distinct CDR3 sequences, with approximately 39% found just once. This chain joins TRBV5-1 and TRBJ2-5; 9 nucleotides match TRBD2. Sequenced: blood. The receptor comes from a woman aged 55-69 years in good health. This CDR3 reads CASQRMSGGRGYQETQYF. The CDR3 DNA sequence: TGCGCCAGCCAGCGTATGAGCGGGGGGCGCGGGTACCAAGAGACCCAGTACTTC.